Following are 15 T cell receptor beta chains from one sample sequenced in a study of blood T cell repertoires in COVID-19. Clones were sequenced by immunoSEQ multiplex PCR, and TCRdb holds only the in-frame ones, with some missing. The sample includes 350,000 or so clones, more than 70% of them seen just once. The sequenced sample was peripheral blood. Every receptor here comes from a woman aged 25 to 39 with COVID-19, enrolled during active disease.

V usage is TRBV2 and J usage is TRBJ1-3, with TRBD1 identical over 7 bases. The germline V gene encodes CDR1 SNHLY and CDR2 FYNNEI. The CDR3 totals 16 residues. The V gene end was trimmed by 6 bases and the J gene end by 4 bases; junction bases not matched to a gene: 12. The DNA of the CDR3 is TGTGCCAGCAGCGCCGATCAGGGGGGTACCGGAAACACCATATATTTT. It specifies CASSADQGGTGNTIYF.

In DNA, the CDR3 is TGTGCCAGCAGCGTAGCGGGTATCTCCTACAATGAGCAGTTCTTC. This gives the protein CASSVAGISYNEQFF. The V call is TRBV9, the J call TRBJ2-1; D ambiguous. Germline V gene data show CDR1 as SGDLS and CDR2 as YYNGEE. The CDR3 consists of 15 residues. V dropped 0 bases and J dropped 0 bases, with 7 bases sitting between them. Full variable domain (rest looked up from reference TRBV9 and TRBJ2-1): DSGVTQTPKHLITATGQRVTLRCSPRSGDLSVYWYQQSLDQGLQFLIQYYNGEERAKGNILERFSAQQFPDLHSELNLSSLELGDSALYFCASSVAGISYNEQFFGPGTRLTVL.

The chain couples TRBV7-2 to TRBJ1-2; D may be TRBD1 (5 bases). Germline V gives CDR1 SGHTA, CDR2 FQGNSA. This CDR3 is built from 18 residues. V lost 1 base, J lost 3 bases, and 21 bases lay in between. CDR3 residues: CASSLEPYKDRTYYGYTF. DNA of the CDR3: TGTGCCAGCAGCTTAGAGCCTTACAAAGACAGAACTTACTATGGCTACACCTTC. Full variable domain (missing parts from reference TRBV7-2 and TRBJ1-2): GAGVSQSPSNKVTEKGKDVELRCDPISGHTALYWYRQSLGQGLEFLIYFQGNSAPDKSGLPSDRFSAERTGGSVSTLTIQRTQQEDSAVYLCASSLEPYKDRTYYGYTFGSGTRLTVV.

Concerning this clone itself: At the DNA level, this CDR3 is encoded by other sequences in the same sample as well. The chain combines TRBV7-9 with TRBJ2-7; 7 bases agree with TRBD1. The J segment lost 4 bases and the V segment lost 5 bases, leaving 5 bases of the junction unmatched. This CDR3 has 13 amino acids. The V gene's germline CDR1 is SEHNR and CDR2 FQNEAQ (reference sequence). The CDR3 here is CASSPTTGYEQYF. The CDR3 nucleotides read TGTGCCAGCAGCCCAACGACAGGGTACGAGCAGTACTTC.

This chain joins TRBV6-5 and TRBJ2-7, with TRBD2 identical over 7 bases. J was trimmed by 5 bases and V by 6 bases; bases with no gene match: 7. Looked up from germline, CDR1 is MNHEY and CDR2 is SVGAGI. This CDR3 contains 13 residues. In nucleotides, the CDR3 is TGTGCCAGCAGCCTCGTTGGGGGGGACGAGCAGTACTTC. This translates into CASSLVGGDEQYF.

V is TRBV5-1 and J is TRBJ2-5, with D possibly TRBD2 on 6 matching bases. V was clipped by 4 bases and J by 1 base, with 8 bases between them. Germline lookup yields CDR1 SGHRS and CDR2 YFSETQ. The CDR3 has 13 residues. The CDR3 DNA sequence: TGCGCCAGCAGCCGCGGGACCCAAGAGACCCAGTACTTC. It codes for CASSRGTQETQYF. Variable domain in full (rest from reference TRBV5-1 and TRBJ2-5): KAGVTQTPRYLIKTRGQQVTLSCSPISGHRSVSWYQQTPGQGLQFLFEYFSETQRNKGNFPGRFSGRQFSNSRSEMNVSTLELGDSALYLCASSRGTQETQYFGPGTRLLVL.

V and J are TRBV18 and TRBJ1-1; D is unresolved. Looked up from germline, CDR1 is KGHSH and CDR2 is LQKENI. The CDR3 is 16 residues long. With 0 bases removed from V and 3 bases from J, the gap between germline ends came to 14 bases. The CDR3 region is CASSPPSRFQYTEAFF. The CDR3 bases are TGTGCCAGCTCACCACCATCTAGGTTCCAGTACACTGAAGCTTTCTTT.

Here the CDR3 DNA reads TGTGCCAGCAGCTTGACAGGGGGCTTTTACAATGAGCAGTTCTTC. This sequence encodes CASSLTGGFYNEQFF. The chain recombines TRBV11-2 with TRBJ2-1; 10 nucleotides line up with TRBD1. V shed 3 bases and J 4 bases; nucleotides not matched to a gene: 3. This CDR3 has 15 residues. Germline V CDR1 and CDR2: SGHAT, FQNNGV.

The V call is TRBV28, the J call TRBJ2-5; D perhaps matches TRBD1 (5 bases). With 1 base removed from V and 2 bases from J, the gap between germline ends came to 11 bases. The CDR3 has 15 amino acids. Germline V gene lookup returns CDR1 MDHEN and CDR2 SYDVKM. CDR3 nucleotide sequence: TGTGCCAGCAGTTTATATCCAGGGATACAAGAGACCCAGTACTTC. Its translation: CASSLYPGIQETQYF.

J is TRBJ1-6 and V is TRBV25-1; D remains ambiguous. Per germline, CDR1 MGHDK and CDR2 SYGVNS. Trimming removed 6 bases from V and 4 bases from J, with 16 bases in between. The CDR3 extends over 16 amino acids. The CDR3 region has the DNA TGTGCCAGCAGCCCGGAGTTGATCGGTTATAATTCACCCCTCCACTTT. Protein product: CASSPELIGYNSPLHF.

This sequence joins TRBV7-2 and TRBJ2-5; the match to TRBD2 covers 7 bases. Trimming took 6 bases from V and 10 from J; bases not matched to a gene: 5. The CDR3 consists of 11 residues. Germline V gives CDR1 SGHTA, CDR2 FQGNSA. The CDR3 nucleotides are TGTGCCAGCAGAGAAGCGGGGATCCAGTACTTC. It is translated as CASREAGIQYF. Drawing the rest from reference TRBV7-2 and TRBJ2-5, the complete variable domain is GAGVSQSPSNKVTEKGKDVELRCDPISGHTALYWYRQSLGQGLEFLIYFQGNSAPDKSGLPSDRFSAERTGGSVSTLTIQRTQQEDSAVYLCASREAGIQYFGPGTRLLVL.

The chain links TRBV4-1 to TRBJ2-3; D gene ambiguous. The CDR3 runs to 15 residues. Between the trimmed V and J ends, which lost 2 bases and 3 bases, there was a span of 12 bases. Germline V gene lookup returns CDR1 MGHRA and CDR2 YSYEKL. This CDR3 is CASSQRLTVTDTQYF. CDR3 in DNA: TGCGCCAGCAGCCAACGGCTCACAGTTACAGATACGCAGTATTTT.

The chain has TRBV5-4 and TRBJ2-1, with D possibly matching TRBD1 (7 bases). The CDR3 sequence is 15 residues long. CDR1 SGHNT and CDR2 YYREEE come from the germline V gene (reference sequence). V lost 5 bases, J lost 2 bases, and 14 bases lay in between. This chain's CDR3 is CASRLPGGTYNEQFF. CDR3 nucleotide sequence: TGTGCCAGCAGACTACCAGGGGGGACCTACAATGAGCAGTTCTTC.

The chain carries TRBV5-1 and TRBJ2-2; no reliable D call. Germline CDR1 SGHRS, CDR2 YFSETQ. The CDR3 has 13 amino acids. Trimming left V 4 bases short and J 5 bases short, with 9 bases between. As DNA, the CDR3 is TGCGCCAGCAGCCTAGAGGTAACCGGGGAGCTGTTTTTT. This translates into CASSLEVTGELFF.

This clone was seen only a few times. This chain links TRBV7-2 with TRBJ1-2; TRBD1 matches 8 bases. V gave up 2 bases and J gave up 7 bases; unmatched junction bases: 9. Germline CDR1 SGHTA, CDR2 FQGNSA. This CDR3 has 15 residues. The DNA of the CDR3 is TGTGCCAGCAGCTTAACCCCAGGGGGCGCGGGTGGCTACACCTTC. Translated: CASSLTPGGAGGYTF.